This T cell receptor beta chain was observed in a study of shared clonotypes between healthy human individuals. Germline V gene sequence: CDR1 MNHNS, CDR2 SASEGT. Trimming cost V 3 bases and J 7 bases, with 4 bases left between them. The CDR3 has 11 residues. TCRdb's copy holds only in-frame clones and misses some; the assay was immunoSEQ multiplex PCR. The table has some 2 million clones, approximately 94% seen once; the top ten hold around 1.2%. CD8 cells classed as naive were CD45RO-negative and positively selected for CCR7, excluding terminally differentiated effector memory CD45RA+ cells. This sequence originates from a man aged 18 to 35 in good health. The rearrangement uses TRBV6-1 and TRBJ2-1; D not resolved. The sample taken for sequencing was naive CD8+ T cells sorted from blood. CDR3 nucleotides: TGTGCCAGCAGTGATATGAATGAGCAGTTCTTC. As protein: CASSDMNEQFF.